The 22 T cell receptor beta chains below were found in one sample sequenced in a study of blood T cell repertoires in COVID-19. The protocol was immunoSEQ multiplex PCR, while the TCRdb copy is restricted to in-frame clones and leaves out a portion. The data contain some 97,000 clones, roughly nine tenths of them singletons. The specimen was peripheral blood. The origin of the receptors is a man younger than 40 in a cohort sampled during active COVID-19.

This sequence joins TRBV27 and TRBJ2-7; D might be TRBD2 (5 bases). The CDR3 totals 13 residues. V lost 4 bases to trimming and J lost 9 bases, with 16 bases between them. CDR1 is MNHEY, CDR2 SMNVEV, per germline (reference sequence). CDR3 sequence reads: CASSSLAPTRQYF. DNA of the CDR3: TGTGCCAGCAGTTCCCTAGCTCCCACGCGGCAGTACTTC.

The CDR3, as DNA: TGTGCCACTAGGCGGGCTGGGGACACTGAAGCTTTCTTT. This codes for CATRRAGDTEAFF. This chain links TRBV24-1 with TRBJ1-1; D gene uncertain. The germline gives CDR1 KGHDR, CDR2 SFDVKD. Trimming took off 10 bases at V and 3 bases at J, with 14 bases between the two ends. CDR3 length: 13 amino acids.

This CDR3 is CASSVRGRSTDGYTF. The CDR3 DNA sequence: TGTGCCAGCAGCGTAAGGGGCAGGAGTACAGATGGCTACACCTTC. The V call is TRBV9, the J call TRBJ1-2, with D possibly matching TRBD1 (5 bases). Germline lookup yields CDR1 SGDLS and CDR2 YYNGEE. V was shortened by 1 base and J by 6 bases, with 16 bases between the two germline ends. The CDR3 is made up of 15 amino acids.

V gene TRBV5-4 combines with J gene TRBJ2-3; TRBD2 matches at 10 bases. Germline loops: CDR1 SGHNT, CDR2 YYREEE (reference sequence). V lost 4 bases to trimming and J lost 0 bases; unmatched junction nucleotides: 8. This CDR3 spans 17 amino acids. CDR3 sequence (DNA): TGTGCCAGCAGCCCCACAAGCGGGGGGGCTAGCACAGATACGCAGTATTTT. It specifies CASSPTSGGASTDTQYF.

This chain links TRBV2 with TRBJ2-2, with D possibly being TRBD1 (6 bases). The V gene lost 10 bases and the J gene lost 1 base, with 13 bases spanning the gap. From germline, CDR1 is SNHLY and CDR2 FYNNEI. The CDR3 has 14 residues. For the CDR3, the DNA is TGTGCCACAAGAAAGGGGGAGAACACCGGGGAGCTGTTTTTT. It translates to CATRKGENTGELFF.

In its sample, this clone was seen once. J is TRBJ2-1 and V is TRBV4-3, with a weak D call TRBD2 (6 bases). The V end lost 3 bases, the J end lost 9 bases, and 9 bases lay between the germline ends. Germline V gene lookup returns CDR1 LGHNA and CDR2 YSLEER. There are 12 residues in the CDR3. The DNA of the CDR3 is TGCGCCAGCAGCCACATCGGGGGTGAGCAGTTCTTC. It is translated as CASSHIGGEQFF.

The rearrangement links TRBV7-9 to TRBJ1-1; D call uncertain. V gave up 4 bases and J gave up 8 bases, with 17 bases separating them. Germline CDR1 and CDR2: SEHNR and FQNEAQ (reference sequence). This CDR3 region has 14 residues. The DNA for the CDR3 is TGTGCCAGCAGCTCAGGATACATGGCAGCAGAAGCTTTCTTT. This gives the protein CASSSGYMAAEAFF.

The V gene is TRBV5-1, the J gene TRBJ1-1; weak D call: TRBD1 (5 bases). V lost 3 bases, J lost 1 base, and 7 bases lay in between. The CDR3 has 13 amino acids. In germline, CDR1 is SGHRS, CDR2 YFSETQ. The DNA of the CDR3 is TGCGCCAGCAGCTCCAGGGAGAACACTGAAGCTTTCTTT. Encoded protein: CASSSRENTEAFF.

This clone was observed a handful of times. This sequence joins TRBV30 and TRBJ1-4, with 9 bases identical to TRBD1. The V gene end was trimmed by 3 bases and the J gene end by 3 bases; junction bases not matched to a gene: 5. The CDR3 runs to 15 residues. Germline V gives CDR1 GTSNPN, CDR2 SVGIG (reference sequence). In DNA form, the CDR3 reads TGTGCCTGGAGGGGACAGGGACAGCCTAATGAAAAACTGTTTTTT. Translation: CAWRGQGQPNEKLFF.

The chain links TRBV7-2 to TRBJ2-7; the D gene is possibly TRBD2 (5 bases). Trimming shortened V by 5 bases and J by 2 bases, and 16 bases separated the two germline ends. The CDR3 extends over 15 amino acids. Per germline, CDR1 SGHTA and CDR2 FQGNSA. CDR3 nucleotides: TGTGCCAGCAGCCCCATTGCCAGCGGTACCTACGAGCAGTACTTC. It specifies CASSPIASGTYEQYF.

Worth noting for this clone: Other DNA variants within this sample encode the same CDR3. The rearrangement joins TRBV29-1 to TRBJ1-2; D gene ambiguous. Germline assignment: CDR1 SQVTM and CDR2 ANQGSEA. Trimming removed 4 bases at V and 4 bases at J, with 10 bases between. This CDR3 region has 12 residues. The CDR3 spells CSVARGPYGYTF. As DNA, the CDR3 is TGCAGCGTTGCCCGGGGTCCCTATGGCTACACCTTC.

The chain is built from TRBV6-5 and TRBJ2-6; 8 nucleotides align to TRBD2. Trimming removed 7 bases from V and 0 bases from J; junction bases left unmatched: 2. The CDR3 runs to 15 residues. The germline CDR1 and CDR2 sequences are MNHEY and SVGAGI. The DNA for the CDR3 is TGTGCCAGCACCGGGGGGGGCTCTGGGGCCAACGTCCTGACTTTC. This encodes CASTGGGSGANVLTF.

The rearrangement links TRBV12-5 to TRBJ2-1, with 9 positions matching TRBD1. This CDR3 region has 18 residues. CDR1 and CDR2 (germline): LGHNT, FRNRAP. The V gene end was trimmed by 3 bases and the J gene end by 4 bases; junction bases not matched to a gene: 13. The CDR3 sequence: CASGLGTGRTSRYNEQFF. CDR3 DNA: TGTGCTAGTGGTTTAGGGACAGGGAGAACTAGCAGATACAATGAGCAGTTCTTC.

This sequence joins TRBV5-6 and TRBJ1-5, with a weak D call TRBD1 (5 bases). V lost 2 bases to trimming and J lost 4 bases, with 16 bases between them. Germline V gives CDR1 SGHDT, CDR2 YYEEEE. The CDR3 covers 16 residues. Here the CDR3 reads CASSFRPAGPNQPQHF. CDR3 DNA: TGTGCCAGCAGCTTCCGGCCGGCAGGGCCTAATCAGCCCCAGCATTTT.

The rearrangement joins TRBV5-5 to TRBJ2-3; no clear D gene. The CDR3 is 13 amino acids. The germline gives CDR1 SGHKS, CDR2 YYEKEE (reference sequence). V shed 4 bases and J shed 6 bases, with 12 bases lying between them. CDR3 loop: CASSPSRVDTQYF. CDR3 coding DNA: TGTGCCAGCAGCCCGTCTCGGGTGGATACGCAGTATTTT.

This clone showed up many times. The chain combines TRBV10-2 with TRBJ2-1; 9 nucleotides line up with TRBD1. The CDR3 sequence is 14 residues long. In germline, CDR1 is WSHSY, CDR2 SAAADI. V gave up 6 bases and J gave up 4 bases; unmatched junction bases: 4. Here the CDR3 DNA reads TGCGCCAGCAGGCGGGACAGGGAATACAATGAGCAGTTCTTC. As protein: CASRRDREYNEQFF.

The rearrangement uses TRBV15 and TRBJ2-1; 9 bases are a match to TRBD1. Trimming at V came to 6 bases and at J to 9 bases, leaving 9 bases not matched to a gene. Germline-derived CDR1 and CDR2 are LNHNV and YYDKDF (reference sequence). The CDR3 length is 14 residues. The CDR3 sequence is CATSNDRGSIEQFF. CDR3 bases: TGTGCCACCAGTAATGACAGGGGGTCTATTGAGCAGTTCTTC.

J is TRBJ2-7 and V is TRBV12-3 or TRBV12-4; D perhaps matches TRBD1 (5 bases). The length of the CDR3 is 13 residues. Trimming took off 6 bases at V and 2 bases at J, with 11 bases between the two ends. The CDR3 nucleotides are TGTGCCAGCAGGGGGCGGACGACCTACGAGCAGTACTTC. It encodes CASRGRTTYEQYF.

The genes are TRBV6-1 and TRBJ1-4; D gene ambiguous. CDR1 is MNHNS, CDR2 SASEGT, per germline. The CDR3 is made up of 14 amino acids. Trimming pared 2 bases from V and 4 bases from J, leaving 8 bases between. CDR3 sequence reads: CASSETPVNEKLFF. CDR3 sequence (DNA): TGTGCCAGCAGTGAAACCCCGGTTAATGAAAAACTGTTTTTT.

This clone was found a few times. V and J are TRBV7-2 and TRBJ1-2, with D uncertain. Germline CDR1 and CDR2: SGHTA and FQGNSA. The CDR3 consists of 14 residues. V lost 2 bases, J lost 4 bases, and 11 bases lay in between. CDR3: CASSLLGSPYGYTF. The CDR3 bases are TGTGCCAGCAGCTTATTAGGGAGCCCCTATGGCTACACCTTC.

The rearrangement joins TRBV7-9 to TRBJ2-6; D uncertain. Trimming pared 2 bases from V and 0 bases from J, leaving 5 bases between. Germline lookup yields CDR1 SEHNR and CDR2 FQNEAQ (reference sequence). This CDR3 spans 15 amino acids. CDR3 loop: CASSLRASGANVLTF. The DNA of the CDR3 is TGTGCCAGCAGCTTAAGAGCCTCTGGGGCCAACGTCCTGACTTTC.

The chain is built from TRBV30 and TRBJ2-7, with D maybe TRBD1 (5 bases). The germline gives CDR1 GTSNPN, CDR2 SVGIG (reference sequence). V was pared by 4 bases and J by 6 bases, with 22 bases between. The CDR3 loop spans 15 amino acids. CDR3 sequence reads: CAWNHLGGRAGEQYF. CDR3 sequence (DNA): TGTGCCTGGAATCACCTCGGTGGCAGGGCAGGCGAGCAGTACTTC.